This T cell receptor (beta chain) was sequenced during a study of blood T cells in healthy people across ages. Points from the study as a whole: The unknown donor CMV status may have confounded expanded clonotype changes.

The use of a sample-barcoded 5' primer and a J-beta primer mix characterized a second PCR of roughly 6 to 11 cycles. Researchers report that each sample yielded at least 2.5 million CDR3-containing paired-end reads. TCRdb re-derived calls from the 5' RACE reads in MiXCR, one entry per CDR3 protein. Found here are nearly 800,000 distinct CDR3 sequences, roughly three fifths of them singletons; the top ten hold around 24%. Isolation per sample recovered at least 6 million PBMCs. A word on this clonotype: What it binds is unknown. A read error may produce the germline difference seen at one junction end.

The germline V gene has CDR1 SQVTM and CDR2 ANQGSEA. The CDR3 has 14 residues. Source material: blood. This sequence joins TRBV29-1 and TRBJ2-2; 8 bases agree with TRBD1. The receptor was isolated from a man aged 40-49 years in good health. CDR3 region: CSVKDRGNTGELFF. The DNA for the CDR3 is TGCAGCGTTAAAGACAGGGGGAACACCGGGGAGCTGTTTTTT.